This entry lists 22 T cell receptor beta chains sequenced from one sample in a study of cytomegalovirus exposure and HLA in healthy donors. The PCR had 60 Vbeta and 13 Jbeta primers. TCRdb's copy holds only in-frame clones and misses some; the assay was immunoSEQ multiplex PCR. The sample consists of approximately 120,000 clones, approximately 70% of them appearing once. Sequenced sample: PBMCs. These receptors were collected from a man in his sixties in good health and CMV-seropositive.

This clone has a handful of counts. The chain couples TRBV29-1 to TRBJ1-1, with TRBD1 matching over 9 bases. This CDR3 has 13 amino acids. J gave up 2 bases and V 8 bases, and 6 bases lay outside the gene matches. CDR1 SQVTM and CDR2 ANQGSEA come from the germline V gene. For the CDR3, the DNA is TGCAGCCTACGACAGGGGGTTAACACTGAAGCTTTCTTT. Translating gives CSLRQGVNTEAFF.

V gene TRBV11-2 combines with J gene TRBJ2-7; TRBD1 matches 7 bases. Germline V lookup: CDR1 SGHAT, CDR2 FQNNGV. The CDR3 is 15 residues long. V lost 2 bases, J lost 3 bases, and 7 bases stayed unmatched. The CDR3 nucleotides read TGTGCCAGCAGCTTAAGGGCAGGGGGTGACTACGAGCAGTACTTC. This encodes CASSLRAGGDYEQYF.

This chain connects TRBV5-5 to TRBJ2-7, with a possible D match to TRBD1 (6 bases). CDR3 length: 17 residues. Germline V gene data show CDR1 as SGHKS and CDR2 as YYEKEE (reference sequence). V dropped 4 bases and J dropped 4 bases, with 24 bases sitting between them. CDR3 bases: TGTGCCAGCAGCATAGAGATTCAGGGGATATTTTGGTACGAGCAGTACTTC. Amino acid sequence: CASSIEIQGIFWYEQYF.

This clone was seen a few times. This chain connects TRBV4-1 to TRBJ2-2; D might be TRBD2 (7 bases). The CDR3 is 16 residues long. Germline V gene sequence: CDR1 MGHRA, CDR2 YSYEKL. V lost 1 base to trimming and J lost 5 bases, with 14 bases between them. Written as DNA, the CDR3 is TGCGCCAGCAGCCAAGGAACACAGGGAGGGACCGGGGAGCTGTTTTTT. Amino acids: CASSQGTQGGTGELFF.

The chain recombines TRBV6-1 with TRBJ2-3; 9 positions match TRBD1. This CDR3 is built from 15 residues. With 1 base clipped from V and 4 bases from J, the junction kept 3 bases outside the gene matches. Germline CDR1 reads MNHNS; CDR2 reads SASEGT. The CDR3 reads CASSEVRQGADTQYF. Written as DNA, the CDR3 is TGTGCCAGCAGTGAAGTCCGACAGGGGGCAGATACGCAGTATTTT.

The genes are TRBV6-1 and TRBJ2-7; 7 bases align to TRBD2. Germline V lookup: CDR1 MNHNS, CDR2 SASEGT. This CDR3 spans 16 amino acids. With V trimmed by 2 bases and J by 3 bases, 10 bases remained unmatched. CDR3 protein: CASSELAGDSYYEQYF. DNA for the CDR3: TGTGCCAGCAGTGAACTGGCGGGGGACTCCTACTACGAGCAGTACTTC.

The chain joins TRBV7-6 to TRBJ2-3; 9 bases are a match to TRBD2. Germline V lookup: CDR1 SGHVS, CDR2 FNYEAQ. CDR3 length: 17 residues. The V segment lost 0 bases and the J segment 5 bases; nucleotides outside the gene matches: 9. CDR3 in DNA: TGTGCCAGCAGCTTAGCGCGCGGAGGGCGGGGGGGAGATACGCAGTATTTT. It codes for CASSLARGGRGGDTQYF.

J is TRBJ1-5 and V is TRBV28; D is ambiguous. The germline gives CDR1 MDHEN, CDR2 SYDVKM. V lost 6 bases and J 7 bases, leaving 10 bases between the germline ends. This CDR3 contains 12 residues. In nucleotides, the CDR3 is TGTGCCAGCAGCCGTACTCGGCAGCCCCAGCATTTT. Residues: CASSRTRQPQHF.

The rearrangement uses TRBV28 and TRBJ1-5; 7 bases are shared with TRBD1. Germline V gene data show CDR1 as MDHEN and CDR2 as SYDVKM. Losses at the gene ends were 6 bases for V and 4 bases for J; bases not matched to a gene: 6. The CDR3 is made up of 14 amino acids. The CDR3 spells CASRTGTVNQPQHF. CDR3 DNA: TGTGCCAGCAGAACCGGGACAGTTAATCAGCCCCAGCATTTT.

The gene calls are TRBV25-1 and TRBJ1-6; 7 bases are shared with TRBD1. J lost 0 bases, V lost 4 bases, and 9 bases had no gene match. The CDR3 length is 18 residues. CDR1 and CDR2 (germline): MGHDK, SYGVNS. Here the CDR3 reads CASSGDNRGSSYNSPLHF. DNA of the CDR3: TGTGCCAGCAGTGGGGACAACAGGGGCAGCTCCTATAATTCACCCCTCCACTTT.

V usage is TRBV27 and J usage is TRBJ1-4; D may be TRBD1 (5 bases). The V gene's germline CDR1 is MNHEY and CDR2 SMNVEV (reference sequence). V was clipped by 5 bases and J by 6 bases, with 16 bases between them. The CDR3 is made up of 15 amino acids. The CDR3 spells CASSPYWGLDEKLFF. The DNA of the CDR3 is TGTGCCAGCAGTCCCTATTGGGGCTTAGATGAAAAACTGTTTTTT.

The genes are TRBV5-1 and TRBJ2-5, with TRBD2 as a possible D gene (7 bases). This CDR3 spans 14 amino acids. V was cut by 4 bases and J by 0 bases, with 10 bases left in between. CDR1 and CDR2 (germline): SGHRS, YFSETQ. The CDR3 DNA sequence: TGCGCCAGCAGCGTCGGGGGGCACCAAGAGACCCAGTACTTC. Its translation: CASSVGGHQETQYF.

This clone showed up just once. CDR3 protein: CASSLANRDYSNQPQHF. The CDR3 DNA reads as TGTGCCAGCAGTTTAGCCAACAGGGACTATAGCAATCAGCCCCAGCATTTT. This sequence joins TRBV28 and TRBJ1-5; maybe TRBD1 (6 bases). Between the trimmed V and J ends, which lost 2 bases and 0 bases, there was a span of 14 bases. This CDR3 comprises 17 residues. Germline CDR1 reads MDHEN; CDR2 reads SYDVKM. Variable domain in full (rest from reference TRBV28 and TRBJ1-5): DVKVTQSSRYLVKRTGEKVFLECVQDMDHENMFWYRQDPGLGLRLIYFSYDVKMKEKGDIPEGYSVSREKKERFSLILESASTNQTSMYLCASSLANRDYSNQPQHFGDGTRLSIL.

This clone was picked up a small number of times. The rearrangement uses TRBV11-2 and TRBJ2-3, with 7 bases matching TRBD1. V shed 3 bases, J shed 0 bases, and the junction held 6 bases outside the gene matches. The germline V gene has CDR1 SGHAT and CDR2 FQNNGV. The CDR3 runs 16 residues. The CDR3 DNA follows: TGTGCCAGCAGCTTTCTTGGGACAGCTAGCACAGATACGCAGTATTTT. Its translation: CASSFLGTASTDTQYF.

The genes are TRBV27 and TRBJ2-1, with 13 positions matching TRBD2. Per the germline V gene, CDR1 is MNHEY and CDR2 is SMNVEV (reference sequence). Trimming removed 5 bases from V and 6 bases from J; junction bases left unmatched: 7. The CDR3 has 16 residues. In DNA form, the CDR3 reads TGTGCCAGCAGTCCGTCCGGGACTAGCGGGGCCAATGAGCAGTTCTTC. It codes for CASSPSGTSGANEQFF.

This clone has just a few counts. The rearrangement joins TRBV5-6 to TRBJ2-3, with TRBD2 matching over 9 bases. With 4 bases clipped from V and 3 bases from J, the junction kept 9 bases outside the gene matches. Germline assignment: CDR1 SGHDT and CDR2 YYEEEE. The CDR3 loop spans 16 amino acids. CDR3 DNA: TGTGCCAGCAGCCTAAGGACTAGCGTTTATACAGATACGCAGTATTTT. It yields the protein CASSLRTSVYTDTQYF.

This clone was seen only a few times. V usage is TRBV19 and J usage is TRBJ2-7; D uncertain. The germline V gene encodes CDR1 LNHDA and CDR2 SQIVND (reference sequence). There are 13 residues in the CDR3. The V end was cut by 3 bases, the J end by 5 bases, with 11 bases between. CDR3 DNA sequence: TGTGCCAGTAGTATCCTTAACTCGAACGAGCAGTACTTC. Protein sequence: CASSILNSNEQYF.

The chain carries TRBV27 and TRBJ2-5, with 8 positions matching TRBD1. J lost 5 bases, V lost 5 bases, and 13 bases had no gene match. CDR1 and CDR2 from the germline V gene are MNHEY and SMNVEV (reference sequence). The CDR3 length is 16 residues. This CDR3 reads CASSPLGRGRLETQYF. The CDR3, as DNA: TGTGCCAGCAGTCCCCTTGGCAGGGGGCGTTTGGAGACCCAGTACTTC.

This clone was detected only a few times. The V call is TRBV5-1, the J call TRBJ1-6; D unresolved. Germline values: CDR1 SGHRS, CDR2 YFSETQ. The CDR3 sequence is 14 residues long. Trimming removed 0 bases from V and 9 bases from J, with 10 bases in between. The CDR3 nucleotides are TGCGCCAGCAGCTTGGAAGGAGGCACTTCACCCCTCCACTTT. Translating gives CASSLEGGTSPLHF.

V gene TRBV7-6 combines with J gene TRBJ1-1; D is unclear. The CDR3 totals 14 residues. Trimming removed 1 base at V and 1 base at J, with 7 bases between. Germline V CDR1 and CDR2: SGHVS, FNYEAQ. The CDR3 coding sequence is TGTGCCAGCAGCTTAGTGGGAGGGAACACTGAAGCTTTCTTT. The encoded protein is CASSLVGGNTEAFF.

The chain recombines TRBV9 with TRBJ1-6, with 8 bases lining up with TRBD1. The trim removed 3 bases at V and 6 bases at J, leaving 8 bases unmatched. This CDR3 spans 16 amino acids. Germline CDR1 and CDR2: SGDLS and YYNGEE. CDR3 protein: CASSGTGPHSNSPLHF. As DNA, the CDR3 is TGTGCCAGCAGCGGGACAGGGCCGCATAGTAATTCACCCCTCCACTTT.

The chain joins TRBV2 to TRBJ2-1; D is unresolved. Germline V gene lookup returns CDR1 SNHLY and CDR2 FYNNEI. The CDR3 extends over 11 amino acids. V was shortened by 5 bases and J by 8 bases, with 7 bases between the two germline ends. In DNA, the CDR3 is TGTGCCAGCAGTCGGGTTGATGAGCAGTTCTTC. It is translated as CASSRVDEQFF.